The sequence of this TCR beta chain was determined in a study of blood T cell repertoires in COVID-19. In the study overall: Among Cohort 3 donors, those recovered had two negative PCRs, clearance, or symptom resolution. The United States, Italy and Spain provided the acute and convalescent COVID-19 samples. In each case, the material was cDNA or gDNA derived from T cells, B-cell-depleted T cells, or PBMCs.

As for this clone: In the same sample, other DNA sequences code for this CDR3.

J lost 3 bases, V lost 8 bases, and 4 bases had no gene match. Germline CDR1 ENHRY, CDR2 SYGVKD. This CDR3 has 13 residues. In the source study's methods: Estimation of nucleated cell counts was performed using reference gene primer amplification. Repertoires were generated with immunoSEQ multiplex PCR, while TCRdb's copy carries only in-frame clones and drops some. V and J calls and clone size are as listed in that table; D and trimming were resolved from the DNA. The sample contains roughly 150,000 clones, approximately 79% of which appear only once. The source of this sequence is a woman between 65 and 79 years old in a cohort exposed to, infected with or recovered from COVID-19 (not recorded which). This chain links TRBV10-3 with TRBJ1-5; TRBD1 matches 7 bases. The sequenced material came from PBMCs or T cells enriched from blood (not recorded which). CDR3 in DNA: TGTGCCATCTCCGGGACAGTCAATCAGCCCCAGCATTTT. It specifies CAISGTVNQPQHF.